This T cell receptor beta chain comes out of a study of cytomegalovirus exposure and HLA in healthy donors. The V gene lost 4 bases and the J gene lost 6 bases, with 19 bases spanning the gap. Germline loops: CDR1 SGHNT, CDR2 YYREEE (reference sequence). The CDR3 length is 15 residues. PCR primers comprised 60 Vbeta and 13 Jbeta primers. Generated by immunoSEQ multiplex PCR, the TCRdb table keeps only in-frame clones and is missing some. The sample records 75,000 to 90,000 clones, less than 80% being singletons. The V gene is TRBV5-4, the J gene TRBJ1-2; perhaps TRBD1 as D (6 bases). The TCR comes from a man younger than 40 in good health and CMV-seropositive. The sample comprised PBMCs. CDR3 coding DNA: TGTGCCAGCAGCGCGGGGGGGGCAGGGAATAATGGCTACACCTTC. This codes for CASSAGGAGNNGYTF.